A single sample is the source of the 30 T cell receptor beta chains below, sequenced in a study of shared clonotypes between healthy human individuals. Naive CD8 cells, CD45RO-negative and positively selected for CCR7, excluded terminally differentiated effector memory CD45RA+ cells. The table came from immunoSEQ multiplex PCR; TCRdb's copy has only in-frame clones and leaves some out. The sample carries approximately 840,000 clones, roughly 96% recorded once. The sample taken for sequencing was naive CD8+ T cells sorted from blood. These receptor sequences come from a man aged 30 to 39 in good health.

The chain employs TRBV21-1 and TRBJ2-7; TRBD2 was called by the table and not checked on the DNA. TRBV21-1 is assigned pseudogene status. This CDR3 has 14 amino acids. DNA of the CDR3: TGTGCCAGCAGCAAAGATCGGGGAGAGTACGAGCAGTACTTC. Protein sequence: CASSKDRGEYEQYF.

This chain connects TRBV29-1 to TRBJ2-3; D gene ambiguous. The CDR3 sequence is 15 residues long. CDR1 and CDR2 from the germline V gene are SQVTM and ANQGSEA. V was shortened by 1 base and J by 2 bases, with 13 bases between the two germline ends. The CDR3, as DNA: TGCAGCGTTGAAGTGGGGAAGATGGACACAGATACGCAGTATTTT. Protein: CSVEVGKMDTDTQYF.

The rearrangement uses TRBV15 and TRBJ1-5; D gene unclear. V lost 5 bases and J 9 bases, leaving 11 bases between the germline ends. This CDR3 has 12 amino acids. Germline-derived CDR1 and CDR2 are LNHNV and YYDKDF (reference sequence). The CDR3 bases are TGTGCCACCAGCCCCCCCCTTTCGCCCCAGCATTTT. Translation gives CATSPPLSPQHF.

The gene calls are TRBV4-1 and TRBJ2-3, with D unresolved. Germline-derived CDR1 and CDR2 are MGHRA and YSYEKL. CDR3 size: 14 residues. Trimming took off 0 bases at V and 4 bases at J, with 8 bases between the two ends. The CDR3 coding sequence is TGCGCCAGCAGCCAAGATTTGACGGCAGATACGCAGTATTTT. Translated: CASSQDLTADTQYF.

The V gene is TRBV19, the J gene TRBJ2-1; 8 nucleotides align to TRBD2. CDR1 is LNHDA and CDR2 is SQIVND in the germline V gene (reference sequence). CDR3 length: 16 amino acids. The V and J ends lost 1 base and 12 bases, in that order; junction bases with no gene match: 14. The chain's CDR3 is CASSIGEGLVMELQFF. In DNA, the CDR3 is TGTGCCAGTAGTATAGGAGAGGGACTAGTTATGGAACTGCAGTTCTTC. Full variable domain (outside the CDR3, taken from reference TRBV19 and TRBJ2-1): DGGITQSPKYLFRKEGQNVTLSCEQNLNHDAMYWYRQDPGQGLRLIYYSQIVNDFQKGDIAEGYSVSREKKESFPLTVTSAQKNPTAFYLCASSIGEGLVMELQFFGPGTRLTVL.

The rearrangement joins TRBV19 to TRBJ2-7, with 9 bases that match TRBD1. This CDR3 has 15 amino acids. The junction had 11 bases not matched to a gene; V was cut back by 8 bases and J by 3 bases. Germline CDR1 is LNHDA and CDR2 is SQIVND (reference sequence). The CDR3 loop reads CASGSAGTGRYEQYF. The CDR3 DNA reads TGTGCCAGTGGTAGCGCCGGGACAGGGCGCTACGAGCAGTACTTC.

This chain joins TRBV18 and TRBJ2-7; D gene ambiguous. Germline V gene lookup returns CDR1 KGHSH and CDR2 LQKENI. Trimming took 5 bases from V and 0 from J, leaving 14 bases between them. The CDR3 spans 15 residues. The CDR3 sequence is CASSTRTSSSYEQYF. The CDR3 DNA reads TGTGCCAGCTCAACGAGGACCTCCAGCTCCTACGAGCAGTACTTC.

The gene calls are TRBV9 and TRBJ1-1, with D possibly matching TRBD1 (5 bases). The CDR3 runs 14 residues. CDR1 is SGDLS and CDR2 is YYNGEE in the germline V gene. V was cut by 3 bases and J by 2 bases, with 11 bases left in between. CDR3 residues: CASSAADSNTEAFF. In nucleotides, the CDR3 is TGTGCCAGCAGCGCCGCCGACAGTAACACTGAAGCTTTCTTT.

V gene TRBV27 combines with J gene TRBJ1-5; D unclear. CDR1 and CDR2 (germline): MNHEY, SMNVEV (reference sequence). V was shortened by 8 bases and J by 7 bases, with 15 bases between the two germline ends. This CDR3 spans 13 amino acids. CDR3 protein: CASALGRRQPQHF. Written as DNA, the CDR3 is TGTGCCAGCGCTCTAGGTCGGAGACAGCCCCAGCATTTT.

This clone has only one observation. The chain employs TRBV7-9 and TRBJ2-3; 9 bases agree with TRBD1. The CDR3 extends over 15 amino acids. CDR1 is SEHNR and CDR2 is FQNEAQ in the germline V gene (reference sequence). Trimming at V came to 4 bases and at J to 3 bases, leaving 5 bases not matched to a gene. The CDR3 here is CASSSTGGMTDTQYF. The CDR3 coding sequence is TGTGCCAGCAGCTCCACAGGGGGCATGACAGATACGCAGTATTTT.

The chain couples TRBV12-5 to TRBJ1-2; D unclear. This CDR3 comprises 12 residues. V lost 3 bases and J 1 base, leaving 3 bases between the germline ends. The germline gives CDR1 LGHNT, CDR2 FRNRAP. The CDR3 loop is CASGLGNYGYTF. The DNA for the CDR3 is TGTGCTAGTGGTTTAGGTAACTATGGCTACACCTTC. The variable domain in full, with the rest retrieved from reference TRBV12-5 and TRBJ1-2, is DARVTQTPRHKVTEMGQEVTMRCQPILGHNTVFWYRQTMMQGLELLAYFRNRAPLDDSGMPKDRFSAEMPDATLATLKIQPSEPRDSAVYFCASGLGNYGYTFGSGTRLTVV.

The rearrangement joins TRBV29-1 to TRBJ1-1, with D perhaps matching TRBD1 (5 bases). CDR3 length equals 13 residues. Germline V gene sequence: CDR1 SQVTM, CDR2 ANQGSEA. Trimming removed 5 bases from V and 3 bases from J, with 13 bases in between. The CDR3, as DNA: TGCAGCGTTCTAACGGGACGCCACACTGAAGCTTTCTTT. Its translation: CSVLTGRHTEAFF.

The chain recombines TRBV5-1 with TRBJ2-7; no firm D call. V lost 0 bases to trimming and J lost 4 bases, with 14 bases between them. The CDR3 extends over 15 amino acids. Per germline, CDR1 SGHRS and CDR2 YFSETQ. The CDR3 DNA reads as TGCGCCAGCAGCTTGGGGTCGGGTAGCCCTTACGAGCAGTACTTC. Its protein product is CASSLGSGSPYEQYF.

The chain has TRBV29-1 and TRBJ1-2; maybe TRBD1 (6 bases). The CDR3 is made up of 15 amino acids. Trimming left V 5 bases short and J 0 bases short, with 16 bases between. Per the germline V gene, CDR1 is SQVTM and CDR2 is ANQGSEA. CDR3: CSVQSDRGPNYGYTF. The CDR3 DNA follows: TGCAGCGTTCAATCCGACCGGGGGCCTAACTATGGCTACACCTTC.

The V call is TRBV29-1, the J call TRBJ1-2, with 10 bases that match TRBD1. CDR1 SQVTM and CDR2 ANQGSEA come from the germline V gene. This CDR3 spans 15 amino acids. Germline trimming cut 2 bases from V and 8 bases from J; bases unmatched to any gene: 11. The CDR3 loop reads CSVEWRDRGGGGYTF. CDR3 coding DNA: TGCAGCGTTGAATGGCGGGACAGGGGCGGCGGAGGCTACACCTTC.

This clone was observed a handful of times. V and J are TRBV27 and TRBJ2-2; maybe TRBD1 (5 bases). With 5 bases removed from V and 7 bases from J, the gap between germline ends came to 11 bases. Germline lookup yields CDR1 MNHEY and CDR2 SMNVEV (reference sequence). CDR3 length: 13 amino acids. CDR3 bases: TGTGCCAGCAGTCAACAGGCGGTCGGGGAGCTGTTTTTT. Encoded protein: CASSQQAVGELFF.

The chain's CDR3 is CASSPGTYSYNEQFF. DNA of the CDR3: TGTGCCAGCAGCCCAGGGACCTACTCCTACAATGAGCAGTTCTTC. The V gene is TRBV27, the J gene TRBJ2-1; D tentatively reads TRBD1 or TRBD2 (5 bases each). The CDR3 is 15 amino acids. CDR1 and CDR2 from the germline V gene are MNHEY and SMNVEV (reference sequence). Between the trimmed V and J ends, which lost 6 bases and 0 bases, there was a span of 12 bases.

The rearrangement joins TRBV19 to TRBJ1-3, with D unclear. The CDR3 contains 16 residues. Deletions cut 4 bases from V and 7 bases from J, with 20 bases between. The germline V gene encodes CDR1 LNHDA and CDR2 SQIVND (reference sequence). The CDR3 DNA reads as TGTGCCAGTAGTAGGAGGAGGTTTGGAGAGGACAACACCATATATTTT. Translating gives CASSRRRFGEDNTIYF.

J is TRBJ1-4 and V is TRBV10-3, with TRBD1 matching 8 bases. The germline V gene encodes CDR1 ENHRY and CDR2 SYGVKD. Losses at the gene ends were 8 bases for V and 0 bases for J; bases not matched to a gene: 5. The CDR3 is made up of 15 amino acids. The CDR3 DNA reads TGTGCCATCTCGGACAGGGCTGCAACTAATGAAAAACTGTTTTTT. Protein: CAISDRAATNEKLFF.

The gene calls are TRBV4-1 and TRBJ2-7; D call uncertain. The CDR3 has 14 residues. Germline CDR1 is MGHRA and CDR2 is YSYEKL. The V gene lost 0 bases and the J gene lost 3 bases, with 9 bases spanning the gap. CDR3 DNA: TGCGCCAGCAGCCAAGAGAACAGACACTACGAGCAGTACTTC. Residues: CASSQENRHYEQYF.

The rearrangement links TRBV7-9 to TRBJ2-1; D is uncertain. CDR1 is SEHNR and CDR2 is FQNEAQ in the germline V gene (reference sequence). The V end was cut by 5 bases, the J end by 7 bases, with 9 bases between. There are 12 residues in the CDR3. The CDR3 loop reads CASSPSPNEQFF. CDR3 nucleotide sequence: TGTGCCAGCAGCCCGTCCCCGAATGAGCAGTTCTTC.

The chain has TRBV5-1 and TRBJ2-7, with TRBD1 matching 7 bases. Germline V CDR1 and CDR2: SGHRS, YFSETQ. The CDR3 sequence is 16 residues long. The V gene end was trimmed by 4 bases and the J gene end by 2 bases; junction bases not matched to a gene: 12. CDR3 in amino acids: CASSPAFPGQTYEQYF. The CDR3 DNA sequence: TGCGCCAGCAGCCCCGCGTTTCCGGGACAGACCTACGAGCAGTACTTC.

The rearrangement uses TRBV11-2 and TRBJ1-5; D may be TRBD1 (5 bases). Per germline, CDR1 SGHAT and CDR2 FQNNGV. V was shortened by 3 bases and J by 1 base, with 7 bases between the two germline ends. This CDR3 contains 14 residues. In DNA form, the CDR3 reads TGTGCCAGCAGCTTTTCAGGGAGCAATCAGCCCCAGCATTTT. It translates to CASSFSGSNQPQHF.

The chain joins TRBV28 to TRBJ2-7, with 9 bases aligning to TRBD1. The trim removed 3 bases at V and 3 bases at J, leaving 6 bases unmatched. Germline V gene data show CDR1 as MDHEN and CDR2 as SYDVKM. This CDR3 comprises 15 residues. DNA of the CDR3: TGTGCCAGCAGTTTTCCCGGGACAGGGATCTACGAGCAGTACTTC. Protein sequence: CASSFPGTGIYEQYF.

The count of this clone is one. V and J are TRBV5-4 and TRBJ1-1; 7 positions agree with TRBD1. Looked up from germline, CDR1 is SGHNT and CDR2 is YYREEE (reference sequence). The CDR3 length is 13 residues. J was trimmed by 12 bases and V by 2 bases; bases with no gene match: 10. CDR3 sequence: CASSFSGGELTFF. The DNA of the CDR3 is TGTGCCAGCAGCTTTTCAGGGGGGGAATTGACTTTCTTT.

The CDR3 is CASSAGTSGRVNEQFF. For the CDR3, the DNA is TGTGCCAGCAGCGCGGGGACTAGCGGGAGGGTCAATGAGCAGTTCTTC. V is TRBV9 and J is TRBJ2-1; 16 bases align to TRBD2. Germline CDR1 SGDLS, CDR2 YYNGEE. The CDR3 contains 16 residues. V lost 3 bases, J lost 6 bases, and 3 bases stayed unmatched.

The chain has TRBV7-9 and TRBJ2-7, with a possible D match to TRBD2 (6 bases). Trimming removed 5 bases at V and 2 bases at J, with 25 bases between. Germline CDR1 is SEHNR and CDR2 is FQNEAQ (reference sequence). This CDR3 is built from 18 residues. The CDR3 DNA is TGTGCCAGCAGCGTCCCCGTTCATCAAAAGGAGGGAACCTACGAGCAGTACTTC. The encoded protein is CASSVPVHQKEGTYEQYF.

The chain links TRBV5-1 to TRBJ2-3, with TRBD2 identical over 9 bases. Germline V gene lookup returns CDR1 SGHRS and CDR2 YFSETQ. With V trimmed by 2 bases and J by 6 bases, 10 bases remained unmatched. The CDR3 contains 16 residues. The CDR3 bases are TGCGCCAGCAGCTTAAGGGGAGCGGGAGGTGGTGATACGCAGTATTTT. Amino acids: CASSLRGAGGGDTQYF.

The chain uses TRBV11-2 and TRBJ2-7; D possibly matches TRBD1 or TRBD2 (5 bases each). This CDR3 comprises 14 residues. Looked up from germline, CDR1 is SGHAT and CDR2 is FQNNGV. V lost 5 bases, J lost 5 bases, and 16 bases lay in between. DNA of the CDR3: TGTGCCAGCAGCCCGGGACCCAACATCCACGAGCAGTACTTC. This translates into CASSPGPNIHEQYF. Supplemented by reference TRBV11-2 and TRBJ2-7, the full variable domain reads EAGVAQSPRYKIIEKRQSVAFWCNPISGHATLYWYQQILGQGPKLLIQFQNNGVVDDSQLPKDRFSAERLKGVDSTLKIQPAKLEDSAVYLCASSPGPNIHEQYFGPGTRLTVT.

The table lists this clone with a few counts. The CDR3 DNA reads as TGTGCCAGCGGGAGAGGGACGGATAACTACGAGCAGTACTTC. As protein: CASGRGTDNYEQYF. The chain carries TRBV11-2 and TRBJ2-7; TRBD1 or TRBD2 may be the D gene (5 bases each). V dropped 8 bases and J dropped 3 bases, with 17 bases sitting between them. This CDR3 contains 14 residues. Germline V gene sequence: CDR1 SGHAT, CDR2 FQNNGV.